A single sample is the source of the 18 T cell receptor beta chains below, sequenced in a study of early T cells in non-severe SARS-CoV-2 infection. TCRdb reanalysed the 5' RACE reads using MiXCR and keeps one entry per CDR3 protein. This sample has 76,000 or so distinct CDR3 sequences; roughly 12% occur once, and the top ten carry around 4.7%. Specimen: whole blood. These receptors all come from an adult who was a healthcare worker with PCR-confirmed SARS-CoV-2 infection or an uninfected control (not recorded which).

This clonotype was counted only a few times. The rearrangement links TRBV2 to TRBJ2-7; 7 bases are shared with TRBD1. In germline, CDR1 is SNHLY, CDR2 FYNNEI. The CDR3 runs 13 residues. Trimming removed 5 bases from V and 6 bases from J; junction bases left unmatched: 7. The CDR3 DNA sequence: TGTGCCAGCAGTAACAACAGGGGATCCGAGCAGTACTTC. It specifies CASSNNRGSEQYF.

The chain joins TRBV10-3 to TRBJ1-2; D possibly corresponds to TRBD1 (5 bases). Trimming removed 7 bases at V and 3 bases at J, with 9 bases between. Germline V gene sequence: CDR1 ENHRY, CDR2 SYGVKD. CDR3 length: 12 amino acids. The CDR3 is CAIIGADYGYTF. The CDR3 DNA follows: TGTGCCATCATAGGGGCAGACTATGGCTACACCTTC.

This clonotype came up a few times. V and J are TRBV9 and TRBJ2-7; D unclear. Germline V gene sequence: CDR1 SGDLS, CDR2 YYNGEE. Trimming took 0 bases from V and 6 from J, leaving 4 bases between them. The CDR3 sequence is 11 residues long. CDR3 nucleotide sequence: TGTGCCAGCAGCGTAGGTGGCGAGCAGTACTTC. Its translation is CASSVGGEQYF.

This chain uses TRBV7-2 with TRBJ1-5; tentative D call: TRBD1 (6 bases). The CDR3 runs 14 residues. CDR1 is SGHTA and CDR2 is FQGNSA in the germline V gene. Trimming stripped 2 bases from V and 5 bases from J, with 10 bases between. CDR3 sequence: CASSLRGSYQPQHF. The CDR3 region has the DNA TGTGCCAGCAGCTTAAGGGGGTCCTATCAGCCCCAGCATTTT. Combining the CDR3 with reference TRBV7-2 and TRBJ1-5 gives the whole variable domain GAGVSQSPSNKVTEKGKDVELRCDPISGHTALYWYRQSLGQGLEFLIYFQGNSAPDKSGLPSDRFSAERTGGSVSTLTIQRTQQEDSAVYLCASSLRGSYQPQHFGDGTRLSIL.

This clonotype came up many times. The V gene is TRBV5-1, the J gene TRBJ1-1; 12 bases match TRBD1. The CDR3 is 14 amino acids. J lost 4 bases, V lost 4 bases, and 2 bases had no gene match. Germline CDR1 and CDR2: SGHRS and YFSETQ. CDR3 DNA: TGCGCCAGCAGCGGGGACAGGGGGCTCACTGAAGCTTTCTTT. Amino acids: CASSGDRGLTEAFF.

This clonotype was counted a few times. The V gene is TRBV6-5, the J gene TRBJ2-1, with 9 positions matching TRBD1. There are 15 residues in the CDR3. Trimming removed 2 bases from V and 2 bases from J; junction bases left unmatched: 1. Per the germline V gene, CDR1 is MNHEY and CDR2 is SVGAGI. CDR3 loop: CASSYRQGAYNEQFF. The DNA of the CDR3 is TGTGCCAGCAGTTACAGACAGGGGGCCTACAATGAGCAGTTCTTC.

This clonotype appeared many times. V and J are TRBV12-3 or TRBV12-4 and TRBJ1-2; 8 bases fit TRBD1. The CDR3 runs 14 residues. After removal of 6 bases from V and 2 bases from J, the junction contained 5 bases not matched to a gene. The CDR3 region is CASSPGQGNYGYTF. The CDR3 DNA reads TGTGCCAGCAGCCCCGGACAGGGAAACTATGGCTACACCTTC.

This chain links TRBV29-1 with TRBJ2-1, with a possible D match to TRBD1 (5 bases). Trimming shortened V by 1 base and J by 0 bases, and 10 bases separated the two germline ends. The CDR3 length is 15 residues. CDR1 and CDR2 from the germline V gene are SQVTM and ANQGSEA. The CDR3 sequence is CSVEGTPSSYNEQFF. The CDR3 region has the DNA TGCAGCGTTGAAGGGACACCGAGCTCCTACAATGAGCAGTTCTTC.

The V gene is TRBV18, the J gene TRBJ2-7; 7 bases are a match to TRBD1. Trimming removed 4 bases from V and 0 bases from J; junction bases left unmatched: 3. Germline CDR1 KGHSH, CDR2 LQKENI. The length of the CDR3 is 14 residues. The chain's CDR3 is CASSRDRDSYEQYF. In nucleotides, the CDR3 is TGTGCCAGCTCACGAGACAGGGACTCCTACGAGCAGTACTTC.

The sample holds many counts of this clonotype. V usage is TRBV11-2 and J usage is TRBJ2-1, with a possible D match to TRBD2 (7 bases). The CDR3 has 16 amino acids. The V gene's germline CDR1 is SGHAT and CDR2 FQNNGV. V was cut by 1 base and J by 5 bases, with 15 bases left in between. The CDR3 reads CASSLGRGLRHNEQFF. The CDR3 bases are TGTGCCAGCAGCTTAGGGCGGGGGCTCCGTCACAATGAGCAGTTCTTC.

This sequence joins TRBV24-1 and TRBJ1-2; the D gene is possibly TRBD1 (5 bases). CDR1 KGHDR and CDR2 SFDVKD come from the germline V gene. With 5 bases removed from V and 6 bases from J, the gap between germline ends came to 9 bases. The CDR3 contains 12 residues. The CDR3 region is CATSAQGDGYTF. The CDR3 region has the DNA TGTGCCACCAGTGCCCAGGGTGATGGCTACACCTTC.

This clonotype was seen a few times. The chain couples TRBV27 to TRBJ2-7; 11 bases are a match to TRBD2. Germline lookup yields CDR1 MNHEY and CDR2 SMNVEV (reference sequence). The CDR3 consists of 17 residues. With 5 bases clipped from V and 5 bases from J, the junction kept 14 bases outside the gene matches. The CDR3 sequence is CASSPLAGGPSLDEQYF. CDR3 coding DNA: TGTGCCAGCAGTCCCTTAGCGGGGGGGCCGTCTTTGGACGAGCAGTACTTC.

This chain uses TRBV20-1 with TRBJ1-3; the D is unclear. The CDR3 sequence is 13 residues long. Trimming removed 3 bases at V and 0 bases at J, with 6 bases between. Looked up from germline, CDR1 is DFQATT and CDR2 is SNEGSKA (reference sequence). The CDR3 protein is CSAREFSGNTIYF. CDR3 in DNA: TGCAGTGCTAGGGAATTCTCTGGAAACACCATATATTTT.

This rearrangement joins TRBV7-2 to TRBJ2-1; D is possibly TRBD2 (7 bases). The CDR3 contains 13 residues. Per the germline V gene, CDR1 is SGHTA and CDR2 is FQGNSA. V shed 5 bases and J shed 8 bases, with 13 bases lying between them. The DNA of the CDR3 is TGTGCCAGCAGCGTCAGGGGAGGGGATGAGCAGTTCTTC. Amino acids: CASSVRGGDEQFF.

V and J are TRBV12-3 or TRBV12-4 and TRBJ1-3; D not resolved. With 3 bases removed from V and 2 bases from J, the gap between germline ends came to 8 bases. The CDR3 is 14 residues long. DNA of the CDR3: TGTGCCAGCAGTTTGTCGGGTACTGGAAACACCATATATTTT. Residues: CASSLSGTGNTIYF.

This clonotype was detected many times. This chain uses TRBV4-2 with TRBJ2-1; D gene uncertain. Germline lookup yields CDR1 LGHNA and CDR2 YNFKEQ. The CDR3 has 14 residues. V was clipped by 2 bases and J by 7 bases, with 12 bases between them. The CDR3 is CASSQIGYSNEQFF. CDR3 nucleotide sequence: TGTGCCAGCAGCCAAATAGGGTATTCGAATGAGCAGTTCTTC.

At least ten counts were recorded for this clonotype. The chain links TRBV6-5 to TRBJ2-7; 9 bases map to TRBD2. V dropped 5 bases and J dropped 5; count of bases not matched to a gene: 4. Germline-derived CDR1 and CDR2 are MNHEY and SVGAGI. The CDR3 is 13 amino acids. CDR3: CASSTGTSNEQYF. CDR3 DNA: TGTGCCAGCAGTACGGGGACTAGCAACGAGCAGTACTTC.

This clonotype showed up many times. This chain uses TRBV14 with TRBJ2-1; D is undetermined. Germline CDR1 and CDR2: SGHDN and FVKESK. The V gene lost 2 bases and the J gene lost 9 bases, with 14 bases spanning the gap. The CDR3 loop spans 14 amino acids. CDR3 DNA: TGTGCCAGCAGCCAAACGGTTCTATCGAGTGAGCAGTTCTTC. This gives the protein CASSQTVLSSEQFF.